This note documents a single T cell receptor (beta chain) sequence. Its antigen remains unidentified. Profiled with immunoSEQ multiplex PCR; TCRdb holds only in-frame clones, not every one. In the table there are almost 15,000 clones, 65% to 85% of which are singletons. Dosing: nivolumab 3 mg/kg IV, weeks 1, 4, 7, 10, then every two weeks to week 26. Germline loops: CDR1 MNHNY, CDR2 SVGAGI (reference sequence). The CDR3 runs 14 residues. Trimming stripped 6 bases from V and 2 bases from J, with 13 bases between. This record belongs to a study of ipilimumab plus nivolumab after autologous stem cell transplantation. Study-wide findings and caveats: Authors suggest TCR repertoire, Treg phenotype and gut microbiota support further study.

The TCR comes from a male donor with primary mediastinal lymphoma. This sample comprised PBMCs, obtained in a trial of ipilimumab plus nivolumab as post-transplant consolidation. The V gene is TRBV6-6, the J gene TRBJ2-5; D gene ambiguous. The CDR3 here is CASRKDPEQETQYF. In DNA form, the CDR3 reads TGTGCCAGCAGAAAGGACCCTGAGCAAGAGACCCAGTACTTC.